Listed below are T cell receptor beta chains from one sample, sequenced in a study of OX40 agonist ivuxolimab in advanced cancers. Only in-frame clones appear in the TCRdb table, and some are missing; sequencing was by immunoSEQ multiplex PCR. The table records 50,000 to 70,000 clones, approximately 88% of them present only once. The sample consisted of CD4+ or CD8+ T cells sorted from blood, taken in a trial of the OX40 agonist ivuxolimab. Receptors originate from an adult with an advanced solid tumor such as melanoma, head and neck, liver or kidney cancer. CDR3s include the opening cysteine and the closing phenylalanine or tryptophan. Each record gives: clone size, J gene, V gene, D gene, CDR3 DNA, CDR3 protein. D genes are given only for firm matches. Clone size is not always given. Where it is, it says once, few, many or a class for expanded clones.

>few|TRBJ1-1|TRBV30|TRBD1
TGTGCCTGGAGGACAGGGCGGAACACTGAAGCTTTCTTT
CAWRTGRNTEAFF
>NA|TRBJ2-7|TRBV18|TRBD1
TGTGCCAGCTCACCCTCGGGGACAGTGATGGACGAGCAGTACTTC
CASSPSGTVMDEQYF
>NA|TRBJ1-3|TRBV12-5|NA
TGTGCTAGTGGTTTGGGGGGCACCATATATTTT
CASGLGGTIYF
>NA|TRBJ2-6|TRBV7-8|TRBD1
TGTGCCAGCAGCATGGGACAGGTCCTCTCTGGGGCCAACGTCCTGACTTTC
CASSMGQVLSGANVLTF
>NA|TRBJ2-3|TRBV10-3|TRBD2
TGTGCCATCAGGGGACGGGACTACACAGATACGCAGTATTTT
CAIRGRDYTDTQYF
>NA|TRBJ1-4|TRBV4-1|NA
TGCGCCAGCAGCTGGGTGGGGCAGGCCAATGAAAAACTGTTTTTT
CASSWVGQANEKLFF
>NA|TRBJ2-1|TRBV4-1|TRBD1
TGCGCCAGCAGTCGGCCGGGACAGGGACGGAATGAGCAGTTCTTC
CASSRPGQGRNEQFF
>NA|TRBJ2-5|TRBV18|NA
TGTGCCAGCTCTACCACAGGGTCTCAAGAGACCCAGTACTTC
CASSTTGSQETQYF
>once|TRBJ1-1|TRBV28|NA
TGTGCCAGCAGATTCCACAGGGCGAACACTGAAGCTTTCTTT
CASRFHRANTEAFF
>once|TRBJ1-5|TRBV28|NA
TGTGCCAGCAGTTTTCGGGCAGGACATAGCAATCAGCCCCAGCATTTT
CASSFRAGHSNQPQHF